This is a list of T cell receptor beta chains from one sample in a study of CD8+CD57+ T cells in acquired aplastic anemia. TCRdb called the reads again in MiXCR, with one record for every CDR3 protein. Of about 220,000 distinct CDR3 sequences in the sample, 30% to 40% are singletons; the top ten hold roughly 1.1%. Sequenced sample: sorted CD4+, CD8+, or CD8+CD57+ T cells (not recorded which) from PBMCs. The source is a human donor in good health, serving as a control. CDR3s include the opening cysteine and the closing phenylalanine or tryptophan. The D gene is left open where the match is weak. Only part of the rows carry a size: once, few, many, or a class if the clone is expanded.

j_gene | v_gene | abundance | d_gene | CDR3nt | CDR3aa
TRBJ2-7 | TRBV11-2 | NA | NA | TGTGCCAGCAGCTCTGAGCCGGGACGGACTAACAATGAGCAGTACTTC | CASSSEPGRTNNEQYF
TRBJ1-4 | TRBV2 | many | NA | TGTGCCAGCAAGGGGGGGGCTGGTGAAAAACTGTTTTTT | CASKGGAGEKLFF
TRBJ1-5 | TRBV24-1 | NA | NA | TGTGCCACCAGTGTTGGGGGATCGAATCAGCCCCAGCATTTT | CATSVGGSNQPQHF
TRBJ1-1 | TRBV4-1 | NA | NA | TGCGCCAGCAGCCAAGTTTCGGCGGCCCTCTCGACTGAAGCTTTCTTT | CASSQVSAALSTEAFF
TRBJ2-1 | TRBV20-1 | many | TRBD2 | TGCAGTGCTAGGGACATAGCGGGGGGGCTTTACAATGAGCAGTTCTTC | CSARDIAGGLYNEQFF
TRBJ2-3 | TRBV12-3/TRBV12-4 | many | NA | TGTGCCAGCACCACACGTTCACTGGGCACAGATACGCAGTATTTT | CASTTRSLGTDTQYF
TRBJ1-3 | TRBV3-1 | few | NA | TGTGCCAGCAGCCAAACGGGACTGCCTGGAAACACTATATATTTT | CASSQTGLPGNTIYF
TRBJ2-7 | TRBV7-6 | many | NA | TGTGCCAGCAGCTTCGCTCTGTACGAGCAGTACTTC | CASSFALYEQYF
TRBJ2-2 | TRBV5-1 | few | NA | TGCGCCAGCAGCTTCCCCCTGGACCCCGGGGAGCTGTTTTTT | CASSFPLDPGELFF
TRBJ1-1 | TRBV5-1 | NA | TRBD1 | TGCGCCAGCACCGAACAGGGGGCGCGGAACACTGAAGCTTTCTTT | CASTEQGARNTEAFF
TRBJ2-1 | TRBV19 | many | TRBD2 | TGTGCCAGTAGTACTGCCGGGACTAGCGGTAGTAATGAGCAGTTCTTC | CASSTAGTSGSNEQFF
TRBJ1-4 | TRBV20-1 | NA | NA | TGCAGTGCTAGAGATCTGGCCAGCAACAATGAAAAACTGTTTTTT | CSARDLASNNEKLFF
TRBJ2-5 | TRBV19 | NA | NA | TGTGCCAGCTTAGCGCGGGAAGAGACCCAGTACTTC | CASLAREETQYF
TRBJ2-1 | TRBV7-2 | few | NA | TGTGCCAGCAGCCCGTGGCGGGCCAATTACAATGAGCAGTTCTTC | CASSPWRANYNEQFF
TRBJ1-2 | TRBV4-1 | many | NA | TGCGCCAGCAGCCAAGTTGAGGGGGGTGGCTACACCTTC | CASSQVEGGGYTF
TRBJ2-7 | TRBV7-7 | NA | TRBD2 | TGTGCCAGCGTCAAGCAGGGGACTAGTACTTACGAGCAGTACTTC | CASVKQGTSTYEQYF
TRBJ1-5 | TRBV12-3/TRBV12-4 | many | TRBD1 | TGTGCCAGCAGTTACAGGGGGGTCAATCAGCCCCAGCATTTT | CASSYRGVNQPQHF
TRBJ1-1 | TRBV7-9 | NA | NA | TGTGCCAGCAGCTTGATTTTTGAAGCTTTCTTT | CASSLIFEAFF
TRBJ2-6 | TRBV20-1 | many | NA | TGCAGTGCTTCCCACTCTGGGGCCAACGTCCTGACTTTC | CSASHSGANVLTF
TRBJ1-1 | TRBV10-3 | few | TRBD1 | TGTGCCATCAGATTAACGGACAGGGACACTGAAGCTTTCTTT | CAIRLTDRDTEAFF
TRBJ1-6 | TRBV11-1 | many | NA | TGTGCCAGCAGCTTGCGGCCTGATAATAATTCACCCCTCCACTTT | CASSLRPDNNSPLHF
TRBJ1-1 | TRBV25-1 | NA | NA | TGTGCCAGCAGTGTTCGCCAGGGTAAAGCTTTCTTT | CASSVRQGKAFF
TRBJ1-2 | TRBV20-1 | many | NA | TGCAGTGCTAGTTGGGGGGACTATGGCTACACCTTC | CSASWGDYGYTF
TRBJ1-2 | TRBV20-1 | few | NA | TGCAGTGCTAGGGACAGTACGACGGGCTACACCTTC | CSARDSTTGYTF
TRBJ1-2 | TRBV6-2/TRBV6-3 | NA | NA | TGTGCCAGCAGTTACGTCGCTGGGGGGGGCCTTTCGTCCAACTATGGCTACACCTTC | CASSYVAGGGLSSNYGYTF
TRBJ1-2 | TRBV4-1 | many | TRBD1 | TGCGCCAGCAGCCCGGGACAGGCCAGGGGGACAAACTATGGCTACACCTTC | CASSPGQARGTNYGYTF
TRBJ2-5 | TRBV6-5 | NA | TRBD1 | TGTGCCAGCAGTTACATCAGGACAGGGGGCGGGGAGACCCAGTACTTC | CASSYIRTGGGETQYF
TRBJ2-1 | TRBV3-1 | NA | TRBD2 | TGTGCCAGCAGCCAGTCAGGACTAGTCGGGAAGCAGTTCTTC | CASSQSGLVGKQFF
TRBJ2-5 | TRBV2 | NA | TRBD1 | TGTGCCAGCAGTGAGTTGCAGGGGGTTTTGGAGACCCAGTACTTC | CASSELQGVLETQYF
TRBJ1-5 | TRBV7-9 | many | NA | TGTGCCAGCAGCGGACAAAGTAGCAATCAGCCCCAGCATTTT | CASSGQSSNQPQHF
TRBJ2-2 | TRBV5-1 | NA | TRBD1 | TGCGCCGGCCGACAGGGACCAAACACCGGGGAGCTGCTTTTT | CAGRQGPNTGELLF
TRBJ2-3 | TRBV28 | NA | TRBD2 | TGTGCCAGCAGACATAACGGACTAAGCGGGGTTGGGGCAGATACGCAGTATTTT | CASRHNGLSGVGADTQYF
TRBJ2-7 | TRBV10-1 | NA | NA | TGTGCCAGCAGCCAACAGGGAATCTCCTACGAGCAGTACTTC | CASSQQGISYEQYF
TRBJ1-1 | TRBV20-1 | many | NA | TGCAGTCAACGGGGCCGCTCGAACACTGAAGCTTTCTTT | CSQRGRSNTEAFF
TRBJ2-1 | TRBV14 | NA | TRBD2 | TGTGCCAGCTCACCGTCGGCGGGAGTTGGGGGGAATGAGCAGTTCTTC | CASSPSAGVGGNEQFF
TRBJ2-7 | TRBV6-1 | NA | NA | TGTGCCAGCAGTACATTACAGGGTTATGCCTACGAGCAGTACTTC | CASSTLQGYAYEQYF
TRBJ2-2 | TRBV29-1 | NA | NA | TGCAGCGTTGTGGCAGTGGCCGGGGAGCTGTTTTTT | CSVVAVAGELFF
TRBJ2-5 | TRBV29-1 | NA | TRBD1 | TGCAGCTCCCGGGACAGGGCAGATGGGGAGACCCAGTACTTC | CSSRDRADGETQYF
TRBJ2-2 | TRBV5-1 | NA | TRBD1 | TGCGCCAGCAGCCCGCAAGGACAGGGAGCGGGCGGGGAGCTGTTTTTT | CASSPQGQGAGGELFF
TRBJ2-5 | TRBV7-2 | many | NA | TGTGCCAGCAGCTTCAGGGGCGGACGGGAGACCCAGTACTTC | CASSFRGGRETQYF
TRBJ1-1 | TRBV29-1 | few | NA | TGCAGCGTTGAAGACCCAGGAGGAGCTTTCTTT | CSVEDPGGAFF